There are many counts of the clone carrying this TCR beta chain. Its specificity is unknown. This entry comes from a study of Graves' ophthalmopathy and Graves' hyperthyroidism. V shed 1 base and J shed 1 base, with 11 bases lying between them. The CDR3 is 16 amino acids. Germline values: CDR1 SGHTA, CDR2 FQGNSA. Points from the study as a whole: Ophthalmopathy and stable hyperthyroidism were discriminated by a 13-signature model, with 87.88% sensitivity and under 84% specificity. Most thyroid-expanded clonotypes exceeding 0.001 frequency were also found in blood. Ophthalmopathy progression prediction by the model yielded a sensitivity of about 71% and a specificity of roughly 74%.

As the template, RNA transcripts were used to amplify TCR beta CDR3 regions. First-round RT-PCR used HTBI primers; second-round multiplex PCR followed. TCRdb independently ran MiXCR on the multiplex PCR reads; one entry per CDR3 protein. This table holds over a million distinct CDR3 sequences, less than 45% found once. The gene calls are TRBV7-2 and TRBJ1-3, with D tentatively TRBD1 (5 bases). The receptor was derived from an adult man with Graves' hyperthyroidism. What was sequenced was peripheral blood or thyroid tissue (not recorded which). CDR3 residues: CASSLGAGLSGNTIYF. The CDR3 bases are TGTGCCAGCAGCTTAGGGGCAGGGTTATCTGGAAACACCATATATTTT.